This T cell receptor (beta chain) is drawn from a study of blood T cell repertoires in COVID-19. Study context: Italy, Spain and the United States were the sources of the convalescent and acute COVID-19 samples. PBMCs, B-cell-depleted T cells, or T cells were the source of the cDNA or gDNA that made up the material.

In the source study's methods: Researchers report that nucleated cell counts were estimated from reference gene primer amplification. Here immunoSEQ multiplex PCR was the method, and the copy in TCRdb shows in-frame clones only, minus some. Clone size and V and J calls were adopted from that table, with D and trimming inferred from the DNA. The profile shows roughly 140,000 clones, 86% of them singletons. J was trimmed by 0 bases and V by 6 bases; bases with no gene match: 5. The length of the CDR3 is 14 residues. The germline V gene encodes CDR1 SNHLY and CDR2 FYNNEI. The chain has TRBV2 and TRBJ2-7, with 7 bases that match TRBD1. This clonotype originated in a man in his sixties or seventies with acute or convalescent COVID-19. Sequenced material: peripheral blood. The CDR3 loop is CASRRGLSSYEQYF. The CDR3 DNA sequence: TGTGCCAGCAGAAGGGGGCTGAGCTCCTACGAGCAGTACTTC.